The entry below gives a single TCR beta chain sequence along with its context. The antigen remains unidentified. The source of the sample is a study of cytomegalovirus exposure and HLA in healthy donors. With 60 Vbeta and 13 Jbeta primers, the PCR was carried out. The protocol was immunoSEQ multiplex PCR, while the TCRdb copy is restricted to in-frame clones and leaves out a portion. The data show 95,000 to 150,000 clones, with about three quarters seen just once and 6.3% held by the top ten. The germline CDR1 and CDR2 sequences are MDHEN and SYDVKM. With V trimmed by 5 bases and J by 1 base, 8 bases remained unmatched. The CDR3 sequence is 18 residues long. Study outcomes and limitations: CMV serostatus was the only immune exposure information that was available. A later analysis reported that several of the most significant clusters appeared to be linked to common viral pathogens, among them Epstein-Barr virus. Accurate prediction of HLA-A and HLA-B alleles (for most subjects) was reportedly achieved from TCR beta sequences.

The chain links TRBV28 to TRBJ2-6, with 10 bases fitting TRBD1. This TCR came from a woman in her 40s in good health and CMV-seronegative. The sequenced sample consisted of PBMCs. The CDR3 DNA follows: TGTGCCAGCAGTCCATTGACAGGGGGCGTATCTGGGGCCAACGTCCTGACTTTC. This gives the protein CASSPLTGGVSGANVLTF.